This T cell receptor beta chain was profiled in a study of blood T cell repertoires in COVID-19. The CDR3 consists of 15 residues. Trimming removed 3 bases from V and 8 bases from J, with 19 bases in between. Per the germline V gene, CDR1 is SGHRS and CDR2 is YFSETQ. In the authors' workflow: Estimation of nucleated cell counts was performed using reference gene primer amplification. Clones were read by immunoSEQ multiplex PCR, and TCRdb kept only the in-frame ones, dropping some. V and J calls and clone size are those listed in that table; D and trimming were worked out from the DNA. This table has under 300,000 clones, roughly 88% appearing once. Participants spanned ages about 18 to 100 years and resided in about two dozen US areas. Participant-given clinical history determined each cohort assignment. Cohort 3 recovered donors had two negative PCRs, clearance, or symptom resolution.

J is TRBJ2-3 and V is TRBV5-1, with D uncertain. The source is a woman younger than 45 who had recovered from COVID-19. The material sequenced was PBMCs or T cells enriched from blood (not recorded which). Here the CDR3 reads CASSSHWLGAATQYF. The CDR3 nucleotides read TGCGCCAGCAGCTCACACTGGCTAGGAGCTGCTACGCAGTATTTT.